The rows below give T cell receptor beta chains drawn from one sample of a study of CD8 T cells in Susac syndrome. Using its own MiXCR run on the immunoSEQ multiplex PCR reads, TCRdb lists one record per CDR3 protein. The data show under 200,000 distinct CDR3 sequences, more than 95% seen once. What was sequenced was CD4+ T cells from PBMCs. These receptors all come from a human donor with Susac syndrome. Each CDR3 is given without its conserved first and last residue. The order of the fields is D gene, V gene, J gene, CDR3 protein. The D gene is left open where the match is weak.

D gene: .
V gene: TRBV20-1
J gene: TRBJ1-2
CDR3 protein: SARVRQVLWGYT

D gene: .
V gene: TRBV15
J gene: TRBJ2-5
CDR3 protein: ATSRDRVQETQY

D gene: TRBD1
V gene: TRBV3-1
J gene: TRBJ1-2
CDR3 protein: ASSQGQGGGYT

D gene: .
V gene: TRBV5-4
J gene: TRBJ2-5
CDR3 protein: ASNSGGQGQETQY

D gene: .
V gene: TRBV4-1
J gene: TRBJ1-5
CDR3 protein: ASSLEQGYQPQH

D gene: TRBD2
V gene: TRBV7-2
J gene: TRBJ2-5
CDR3 protein: ASSLGSSGGATGTQY

D gene: TRBD2
V gene: TRBV15
J gene: TRBJ2-1
CDR3 protein: ATSSPGTSTYNEQF

D gene: .
V gene: TRBV30
J gene: TRBJ1-1
CDR3 protein: AWAGWDWGNTEAF

D gene: TRBD1
V gene: TRBV5-1
J gene: TRBJ2-2
CDR3 protein: ASSPDRANTGELF

D gene: TRBD2
V gene: TRBV5-4
J gene: TRBJ2-2
CDR3 protein: ASSSLGGGAGGELF

D gene: TRBD1
V gene: TRBV12-3/TRBV12-4
J gene: TRBJ1-2
CDR3 protein: ASRTTGGYGYT

D gene: .
V gene: TRBV7-2
J gene: TRBJ2-1
CDR3 protein: ASSLSGPYNEQF

D gene: .
V gene: TRBV19
J gene: TRBJ1-6
CDR3 protein: ASSIDGSAKSPLH

D gene: .
V gene: TRBV20-1
J gene: TRBJ1-6
CDR3 protein: SADAREGNSPLH

D gene: TRBD1
V gene: TRBV6-2/TRBV6-3
J gene: TRBJ1-1
CDR3 protein: ASSYLTGLTGGTEAF

D gene: .
V gene: TRBV3-1
J gene: TRBJ1-4
CDR3 protein: ASSHNPTTNEKLF

D gene: .
V gene: TRBV19
J gene: TRBJ1-5
CDR3 protein: ASSSQGGNQPQH

D gene: .
V gene: TRBV12-3/TRBV12-4
J gene: TRBJ2-5
CDR3 protein: ASSGTRIQETQY

D gene: .
V gene: TRBV29-1
J gene: TRBJ2-1
CDR3 protein: STRDTSVSYNEQF

D gene: .
V gene: TRBV5-1
J gene: TRBJ1-1
CDR3 protein: ASYNERGGTEAF

D gene: .
V gene: TRBV29-1
J gene: TRBJ1-5
CDR3 protein: SVAQSNQPQH

D gene: TRBD1
V gene: TRBV6-1
J gene: TRBJ1-4
CDR3 protein: ASRRDPATGGLSFEKLF

D gene: .
V gene: TRBV30
J gene: TRBJ2-1
CDR3 protein: AWSPPASNEQF

D gene: .
V gene: TRBV7-9
J gene: TRBJ1-1
CDR3 protein: ASSSQGPVTEAF

D gene: TRBD1
V gene: TRBV12-3/TRBV12-4
J gene: TRBJ1-2
CDR3 protein: ASSRGQGDGYT

D gene: .
V gene: TRBV6-6
J gene: TRBJ2-7
CDR3 protein: ASSYGGREYEQY

D gene: .
V gene: TRBV6-1
J gene: TRBJ2-7
CDR3 protein: ASSAPETVTTREQY

D gene: .
V gene: TRBV7-9
J gene: TRBJ2-7
CDR3 protein: ASRAEGRYEQY